This T cell receptor beta chain was retrieved from a study of vaccination and CD4 T cells after COVID-19. Study background: Each participant was administered two doses of a vaccine, which was either BNT162b2 or mRNA-1273.

Sequence data for DNA of cultured CD4+ T cells were generated by the Oncomine TCR Beta short-read assay. It was cultured CD4+ T cells from which genomic DNA was extracted. TCRdb reprocessed the PCR reads with MiXCR, giving one entry per CDR3 protein. This table has 10,000 or so distinct CDR3 sequences, 73% appearing once. Turning to this clonotype: Its specificity is unknown.

The treatment is: roughly 10-day PBMC culture with coronavirus spike peptide pools or control peptides (ViraFEST assay). Antigen-specific T cells were expanded with peptide pools by ViraFEST, and TCRs were then sequenced. The source of this sequence is a human donor who had recovered from COVID-19. Sequenced sample: CD4+ T cells from blood, cultured in vitro.

The CDR3 here is CASSLTGDKGNQPQHF. The CDR3 DNA follows: TGTGCCAGCAGCTTAACAGGGGATAAAGGCAATCAGCCCCAGCATTTT. The gene calls are TRBV7-2 and TRBJ1-5; 7 nucleotides line up with TRBD1. CDR1 SGHTA and CDR2 FQGNSA come from the germline V gene. V trimming: 2 bases; J trimming: 2 bases; junction bases outside the gene matches: 6. The CDR3 extends over 16 amino acids.